These 10 T cell receptor beta chains originate from one sample sequenced in a study of radiotherapy plus CTLA-4 blockade in lung cancer. The protocol was immunoSEQ multiplex PCR, while the TCRdb copy is restricted to in-frame clones and leaves out a portion. The data show around 50,000 clones, about 86% seen once. The source material was peripheral blood, sampled from a patient treated with radiotherapy plus ipilimumab. These receptors were obtained from a human donor with non-small cell lung cancer that progressed on radiotherapy plus ipilimumab. Some clones in this sample may be carry-over from other donors' samples.

The genes are TRBV15 and TRBJ2-1, with 11 bases fitting TRBD2. Trimming took 0 bases from V and 10 from J; bases not matched to a gene: 8. CDR3 size: 16 residues. In germline, CDR1 is LNHNV, CDR2 YYDKDF (reference sequence). The DNA for the CDR3 is TGTGCCACCAGCAGAGATCGTAGCGGGAGGGCCGACGAGCAGTTCTTC. This gives the protein CATSRDRSGRADEQFF.

This chain links TRBV18 with TRBJ2-3, with TRBD1 matching over 7 bases. CDR1 and CDR2 (germline): KGHSH, LQKENI. Trimming cost V 1 base and J 3 bases; bases outside gene matches: 1. The CDR3 spans 14 residues. The CDR3: CASSPRTGTDTQYF. The DNA of the CDR3 is TGTGCCAGCTCACCACGGACAGGAACAGATACGCAGTATTTT. Filled out from reference TRBV18 and TRBJ2-3, the complete variable domain reads NAGVMQNPRHLVRRRGQEARLRCSPMKGHSHVYWYRQLPEEGLKFMVYLQKENIIDESGMPKERFSAEFPKEGPSILRIQQVVRGDSAAYFCASSPRTGTDTQYFGPGTRLTVL.

V gene TRBV10-1 combines with J gene TRBJ2-3; 13 bases fit TRBD2. The germline V gene has CDR1 WNHNN and CDR2 SYGVQD (reference sequence). The CDR3 is made up of 17 amino acids. V shed 5 bases, J shed 7 bases, and the junction held 12 bases outside the gene matches. CDR3 coding DNA: TGCGCCAGCAGTCCGCGACTAGCGGGGGGCCGATTTAATACGCAGTATTTT. Translated: CASSPRLAGGRFNTQYF.

V gene TRBV9 combines with J gene TRBJ2-1, with 11 bases lining up with TRBD2. In germline, CDR1 is SGDLS, CDR2 YYNGEE. The trim removed 6 bases at V and 7 bases at J, leaving 15 bases unmatched. The CDR3 consists of 17 residues. The CDR3, as DNA: TGTGCCAGCACCAAAAGCTTACCGGGACTAGCGGCGAATGAGCAGTTCTTC. Amino acids: CASTKSLPGLAANEQFF.

This rearrangement joins TRBV4-1 to TRBJ1-4, with TRBD1 matching over 9 bases. V shed 5 bases and J 5 bases; nucleotides not matched to a gene: 9. This CDR3 comprises 16 residues. The germline V gene has CDR1 MGHRA and CDR2 YSYEKL. The CDR3 spells CASSDRTGVKNEKLFF. The CDR3 DNA follows: TGCGCCAGCAGCGATAGGACAGGGGTGAAGAATGAAAAACTGTTTTTT.

In DNA form, the CDR3 reads TGCGCCAGCAGCGCACGGGACAGGGGGCGGAACACAGATACGCAGTATTTT. It encodes CASSARDRGRNTDTQYF. This sequence joins TRBV5-1 and TRBJ2-3; 12 bases agree with TRBD1. J gave up 2 bases and V 4 bases, and 8 bases lay outside the gene matches. In germline, CDR1 is SGHRS, CDR2 YFSETQ. The CDR3 totals 17 residues.

The V call is TRBV7-8, the J call TRBJ2-1; maybe TRBD2 (6 bases). The germline gives CDR1 SGHVS, CDR2 FQNEAQ. V lost 0 bases and J 6 bases, leaving 12 bases between the germline ends. The CDR3 contains 15 residues. CDR3 bases: TGTGCCAGCAGCTTAGCGGAGGGCTGGGGCAATGAGCAGTTCTTC. Translation: CASSLAEGWGNEQFF.

This chain uses TRBV5-4 with TRBJ2-3; 8 bases are a match to TRBD2. The length of the CDR3 is 16 residues. With V trimmed by 4 bases and J by 4 bases, 11 bases remained unmatched. The germline V gene encodes CDR1 SGHNT and CDR2 YYREEE (reference sequence). CDR3: CASSTGGSGMSDTQYF. The CDR3 DNA reads as TGTGCCAGCAGCACTGGTGGTAGCGGGATGTCAGATACGCAGTATTTT.

The chain carries TRBV7-2 and TRBJ2-7, with TRBD2 as a possible D gene (7 bases). The CDR3 is 15 residues long. Germline values: CDR1 SGHTA, CDR2 FQGNSA. Trimming shortened V by 4 bases and J by 3 bases, and 16 bases separated the two germline ends. This chain's CDR3 is CASSYRATGGYEQYF. In nucleotides, the CDR3 is TGTGCCAGCAGCTACAGGGCTACGGGGGGCTACGAGCAGTACTTC. Based on the CDR3 plus reference TRBV7-2 and TRBJ2-7, the full variable domain is GAGVSQSPSNKVTEKGKDVELRCDPISGHTALYWYRQSLGQGLEFLIYFQGNSAPDKSGLPSDRFSAERTGGSVSTLTIQRTQQEDSAVYLCASSYRATGGYEQYFGPGTRLTVT.

The chain joins TRBV6-6 to TRBJ1-2; D is possibly TRBD1 (5 bases). This CDR3 has 15 amino acids. V shed 7 bases and J shed 4 bases, with 19 bases lying between them. Germline CDR1 MNHNY, CDR2 SVGAGI (reference sequence). The CDR3 reads CASTPTEGRGYGYTF. The CDR3 DNA reads as TGTGCCAGCACCCCAACGGAGGGGCGCGGCTATGGCTACACCTTC.